The 30 T cell receptor beta chains reported below all come from one sample, sequenced in a study of cytomegalovirus exposure and HLA in healthy donors. Sequencing was performed with immunoSEQ multiplex PCR; in TCRdb, only in-frame clones are kept and a portion is missing. The table records 330,000 or so clones, roughly 90% of them present only once. The sample comprised PBMCs. The source is a woman aged 18 to 35 in good health and CMV-seronegative.

The J gene is TRBJ2-7, the V gene TRBV4-3; maybe TRBD1 (6 bases). With 2 bases removed from V and 4 bases from J, the gap between germline ends came to 12 bases. This CDR3 comprises 14 residues. The germline gives CDR1 LGHNA, CDR2 YSLEER. The CDR3 region is CASSQSQGLYEQYF. As DNA, the CDR3 is TGCGCCAGCAGCCAATCACAGGGATTGTACGAGCAGTACTTC.

The V gene is TRBV9, the J gene TRBJ2-3, with 8 bases lining up with TRBD2. Germline-derived CDR1 and CDR2 are SGDLS and YYNGEE. The V segment lost 2 bases and the J segment 3 bases; nucleotides outside the gene matches: 8. This CDR3 is 16 amino acids long. The DNA of the CDR3 is TGTGCCAGCAGCGTGGGTGGGCGGGAGGAAACAGATACGCAGTATTTT. This codes for CASSVGGREETDTQYF.

The chain links TRBV27 to TRBJ2-7; D possibly corresponds to TRBD1 (7 bases). Trimming pared 5 bases from V and 3 bases from J, leaving 14 bases between. Germline assignment: CDR1 MNHEY and CDR2 SMNVEV (reference sequence). This CDR3 spans 14 amino acids. As DNA, the CDR3 is TGTGCCAGCAGTCCCCCGGGGGACAGCTACGAGCAGTACTTC. As protein: CASSPPGDSYEQYF.

The V call is TRBV9, the J call TRBJ1-1, with D perhaps TRBD1 (6 bases). V shed 0 bases and J shed 7 bases, with 13 bases lying between them. The CDR3 runs 14 residues. CDR1 and CDR2 (germline): SGDLS, YYNGEE. CDR3 in amino acids: CASSVAGTTGEAFF. The CDR3 nucleotides read TGTGCCAGCAGCGTAGCTGGGACAACGGGTGAAGCTTTCTTT.

The rearrangement joins TRBV4-3 to TRBJ2-5; D is perhaps TRBD2 (6 bases). The CDR3 runs 16 residues. The germline CDR1 and CDR2 sequences are LGHNA and YSLEER. V was pared by 1 base and J by 5 bases, with 17 bases between. This chain's CDR3 is CASSQGGQGGIETQYF. The CDR3 DNA sequence: TGCGCCAGCAGCCAAGGAGGGCAGGGAGGCATTGAGACCCAGTACTTC.

This clone was recorded once. The chain recombines TRBV5-1 with TRBJ2-2, with TRBD1 identical over 10 bases. The V and J ends lost 3 bases and 4 bases, in that order; junction bases with no gene match: 6. This CDR3 is 16 amino acids long. CDR1 and CDR2 from the germline V gene are SGHRS and YFSETQ. The CDR3 region is CASSSEDRGSTGELFF. The CDR3 DNA reads as TGCGCCAGCAGCTCGGAGGACAGGGGGAGCACCGGGGAGCTGTTTTTT.

This CDR3 is CASSQGWTGAGETQYF. CDR3 nucleotides: TGCGCCAGCAGCCAAGGGTGGACAGGGGCTGGAGAGACCCAGTACTTC. The chain couples TRBV4-1 to TRBJ2-5; TRBD1 aligns across 9 bases. The CDR3 length is 16 residues. Germline V gene sequence: CDR1 MGHRA, CDR2 YSYEKL. The junction had 7 bases not matched to a gene; V was cut back by 1 base and J by 4 bases.

This clone was recorded only once. This chain uses TRBV6-1 with TRBJ2-2; no definite D call. From germline, CDR1 is MNHNS and CDR2 SASEGT. V gave up 7 bases and J gave up 0 bases, with 12 bases separating them. This CDR3 has 15 amino acids. The CDR3, as DNA: TGTGCCAGCACTGTTTATCGTCCGAACACCGGGGAGCTGTTTTTT. Amino acid sequence: CASTVYRPNTGELFF.

Turning to this clone: This sample includes further DNA sequences coding for the same CDR3. V usage is TRBV5-1 and J usage is TRBJ1-5, with 9 bases lining up with TRBD1. In germline, CDR1 is SGHRS, CDR2 YFSETQ. Losses at the gene ends were 4 bases for V and 7 bases for J; bases not matched to a gene: 6. The CDR3 totals 14 residues. The CDR3 coding sequence is TGCGCCAGCAGCCCGGGACAGGGTGGGCAGCCCCAGCATTTT. This encodes CASSPGQGGQPQHF. Looking up the rest from reference TRBV5-1 and TRBJ1-5 gives the full variable domain: KAGVTQTPRYLIKTRGQQVTLSCSPISGHRSVSWYQQTPGQGLQFLFEYFSETQRNKGNFPGRFSGRQFSNSRSEMNVSTLELGDSALYLCASSPGQGGQPQHFGDGTRLSIL.

The chain carries TRBV6-5 and TRBJ2-3, with D unclear. With 6 bases removed from V and 8 bases from J, the gap between germline ends came to 15 bases. Germline values: CDR1 MNHEY, CDR2 SVGAGI. CDR3 length: 13 residues. The CDR3 sequence: CASSQNSEITQYF. CDR3 in DNA: TGTGCCAGCAGCCAAAATTCGGAGATTACGCAGTATTTT.

J is TRBJ2-2 and V is TRBV5-1; 13 nucleotides agree with TRBD2. The V gene end was trimmed by 3 bases and the J gene end by 2 bases; junction bases not matched to a gene: 4. Germline V CDR1 and CDR2: SGHRS, YFSETQ. This CDR3 contains 17 residues. As DNA, the CDR3 is TGCGCCAGCAGCTCCGGGACTAGCGGGACAAACACCGGGGAGCTGTTTTTT. This encodes CASSSGTSGTNTGELFF.

The V gene is TRBV5-4, the J gene TRBJ1-1; possibly TRBD1 for D (5 bases). Trimming pared 4 bases from V and 8 bases from J, leaving 15 bases between. This CDR3 has 13 amino acids. Germline lookup yields CDR1 SGHNT and CDR2 YYREEE (reference sequence). This chain's CDR3 is CASSPGLGGEAFF. CDR3 sequence (DNA): TGTGCCAGCAGCCCCGGACTGGGGGGAGAAGCTTTCTTT.

This clone is a singleton in its sample. The chain links TRBV6-5 to TRBJ1-1; D uncertain. This CDR3 spans 13 amino acids. Trimming stripped 2 bases from V and 2 bases from J, with 6 bases between. Germline V gene lookup returns CDR1 MNHEY and CDR2 SVGAGI. CDR3: CASSYPGNTEAFF. The CDR3 coding sequence is TGTGCCAGCAGTTACCCAGGAAACACTGAAGCTTTCTTT.

As DNA, the CDR3 is TGCGCCAGCAGCTTGGAGGACTCGGCCTTTCAAGAGACCCAGTACTTC. Protein: CASSLEDSAFQETQYF. The chain employs TRBV5-1 and TRBJ2-5; TRBD2 might be the D (5 bases). The germline V gene has CDR1 SGHRS and CDR2 YFSETQ. The CDR3 length is 16 residues. V lost 0 bases to trimming and J lost 2 bases, with 14 bases between them.

The gene calls are TRBV29-1 and TRBJ1-4; tentatively, D is TRBD1 (5 bases). CDR3 length: 11 amino acids. CDR1 is SQVTM and CDR2 is ANQGSEA in the germline V gene. V was pared by 6 bases and J by 8 bases, with 10 bases between. The CDR3 loop reads CSVLRGEKLFF. CDR3 coding DNA: TGCAGCGTCCTGCGGGGCGAAAAACTGTTTTTT.

This clone was detected once. This chain connects TRBV2 to TRBJ1-3; 9 bases map to TRBD1. Trimming at V came to 11 bases and at J to 0 bases, leaving 8 bases not matched to a gene. The CDR3 spans 15 residues. The V gene's germline CDR1 is SNHLY and CDR2 FYNNEI. The CDR3 DNA is TGTGCCGGACTTTGGACAGGGGTCTCTGGAAACACCATATATTTT. It translates to CAGLWTGVSGNTIYF.

In regard to this clone: Other DNA sequences of this sample code for an identical CDR3. The J gene is TRBJ2-5, the V gene TRBV28, with D perhaps matching TRBD2 (6 bases). Per the germline V gene, CDR1 is MDHEN and CDR2 is SYDVKM. V dropped 4 bases and J dropped 5 bases, with 14 bases sitting between them. The CDR3 is 14 amino acids. For the CDR3, the DNA is TGTGCCAGCAGTTCATCGGGGGTGAGGGAGACCCAGTACTTC. It translates to CASSSSGVRETQYF.

The chain combines TRBV5-1 with TRBJ2-1; TRBD2 matches 9 bases. The CDR3 totals 17 residues. Germline V lookup: CDR1 SGHRS, CDR2 YFSETQ. V shed 0 bases and J 7 bases; nucleotides not matched to a gene: 11. The CDR3 DNA is TGCGCCAGCAGCTTGGTAGGTAGCGGGAGACTTAGAAATGAGCAGTTCTTC. Translating gives CASSLVGSGRLRNEQFF.

The chain uses TRBV19 and TRBJ1-1; D is uncertain. V was clipped by 5 bases and J by 5 bases, with 18 bases between them. The CDR3 contains 15 residues. Per germline, CDR1 LNHDA and CDR2 SQIVND (reference sequence). CDR3 sequence reads: CASSSPGLAGTEAFF. The CDR3 nucleotides are TGTGCCAGTAGTTCACCCGGACTCGCTGGGACTGAAGCTTTCTTT.

This clone was detected ten times or more. The genes are TRBV27 and TRBJ2-3; D is perhaps TRBD1 or TRBD2 (5 bases each). Germline V CDR1 and CDR2: MNHEY, SMNVEV (reference sequence). Trimming took off 10 bases at V and 3 bases at J, with 14 bases between the two ends. The CDR3 loop spans 13 amino acids. The DNA of the CDR3 is TGTGCCACCAGGGAGAGGGAGACAGATACGCAGTATTTT. Translation gives CATRERETDTQYF.

The V and J genes are TRBV7-9 and TRBJ2-5; the D is unclear. The CDR3 loop spans 12 amino acids. Germline V gene lookup returns CDR1 SEHNR and CDR2 FQNEAQ (reference sequence). Trimming took off 2 bases at V and 2 bases at J, with 3 bases between the two ends. The CDR3 nucleotides are TGTGCCAGCAGCTTACTTCAAGAGACCCAGTACTTC. Translated: CASSLLQETQYF.

The table lists this clone with a few counts. The rearrangement uses TRBV10-3 and TRBJ2-2; TRBD2 aligns across 9 bases. J was trimmed by 0 bases and V by 7 bases; bases with no gene match: 6. Germline V gene lookup returns CDR1 ENHRY and CDR2 SYGVKD. This CDR3 has 16 amino acids. In DNA form, the CDR3 reads TGTGCCATCAAGGGGGCTAGCGGGACGAACACCGGGGAGCTGTTTTTT. It specifies CAIKGASGTNTGELFF.

This chain uses TRBV6-1 with TRBJ1-4, with D possibly being TRBD1 (5 bases). Per germline, CDR1 MNHNS and CDR2 SASEGT. The V and J ends lost 0 bases and 5 bases respectively, with 13 bases between them. The CDR3 runs to 16 residues. CDR3 residues: CASSEAMGGGNEKLFF. CDR3 coding DNA: TGTGCCAGCAGTGAAGCGATGGGGGGAGGGAATGAAAAACTGTTTTTT.

The J gene is TRBJ2-3, the V gene TRBV4-2, with TRBD2 identical over 9 bases. The CDR3 spans 17 residues. Germline V lookup: CDR1 LGHNA, CDR2 YNFKEQ. V was clipped by 0 bases and J by 3 bases; unmatched bases: 7. In nucleotides, the CDR3 is TGTGCCAGCAGCCAAGAGTTAGCGGGGGCGGGGACAGATACGCAGTATTTT. This sequence encodes CASSQELAGAGTDTQYF.

This chain links TRBV2 with TRBJ2-3; D uncertain. Trimming cost V 6 bases and J 3 bases, with 13 bases left between them. Germline lookup yields CDR1 SNHLY and CDR2 FYNNEI. The CDR3 consists of 14 residues. As DNA, the CDR3 is TGTGCCAGCAGGTTCATCCCCAGAACAGATACGCAGTATTTT. Its protein is CASRFIPRTDTQYF.

This sequence joins TRBV5-4 and TRBJ2-7; D is perhaps TRBD2 (6 bases). CDR1 SGHNT and CDR2 YYREEE come from the germline V gene (reference sequence). This CDR3 is built from 13 residues. The V and J ends lost 6 bases and 4 bases respectively, with 14 bases between them. The CDR3 loop is CASTRWGDYEQYF. Written as DNA, the CDR3 is TGTGCCAGCACCCGATGGGGGGATTACGAGCAGTACTTC.

The gene calls are TRBV6-5 and TRBJ2-7, with a possible D match to TRBD1 (6 bases). Between the trimmed V and J ends, which lost 5 bases and 1 base, there was a span of 9 bases. The CDR3 runs 13 residues. Germline V gives CDR1 MNHEY, CDR2 SVGAGI. The CDR3 sequence is CASSNRASYEQYF. The CDR3, as DNA: TGTGCCAGCAGTAACAGGGCGTCCTACGAGCAGTACTTC.

V usage is TRBV5-1 and J usage is TRBJ1-1; no reliable D call. With 6 bases removed from V and 2 bases from J, the gap between germline ends came to 17 bases. CDR1 SGHRS and CDR2 YFSETQ come from the germline V gene. The CDR3 consists of 15 residues. In nucleotides, the CDR3 is TGCGCCAGCACCAACCAGGTGGGCCCCAACACTGAAGCTTTCTTT. This codes for CASTNQVGPNTEAFF. The whole variable domain, filled in from reference TRBV5-1 and TRBJ1-1, reads KAGVTQTPRYLIKTRGQQVTLSCSPISGHRSVSWYQQTPGQGLQFLFEYFSETQRNKGNFPGRFSGRQFSNSRSEMNVSTLELGDSALYLCASTNQVGPNTEAFFGQGTRLTVV.

The chain joins TRBV18 to TRBJ1-1, with TRBD1 matching over 7 bases. The length of the CDR3 is 12 residues. With 10 bases clipped from V and 5 bases from J, the junction kept 7 bases outside the gene matches. Germline V CDR1 and CDR2: KGHSH, LQKENI. This chain's CDR3 is CATERGPTEAFF. The CDR3 coding sequence is TGTGCCACGGAGAGGGGGCCAACTGAAGCTTTCTTT.

This clone showed up just once. DNA of the CDR3: TGTGCCAGTAGTAACCCCCGACAGGCTATTTCCAATCAGCCCCAGCATTTT. Translation gives CASSNPRQAISNQPQHF. V gene TRBV19 combines with J gene TRBJ1-5, with a weak D call TRBD1 (6 bases). Germline loops: CDR1 LNHDA, CDR2 SQIVND (reference sequence). Trimming left V 4 bases short and J 3 bases short, with 19 bases between. This CDR3 is built from 17 residues.